The clone carrying this T cell receptor (beta chain) appeared a few times. Its specificity is not known. This entry belongs to a study of early T cells in non-severe SARS-CoV-2 infection. On the study more broadly: From unsorted whole blood, bulk RNA was sequenced, and the chains remained unpaired.

CDR3 size: 12 residues. V lost 5 bases and J lost 15, with 17 bases in between. Germline V gives CDR1 SGHTA, CDR2 FQGNSA. The TCR library protocol attached unique molecular identifiers to the individual cDNA molecules. TCRdb processed the 5' RACE reads anew with MiXCR; each CDR3 protein has one entry. The profile shows nearly 80,000 distinct CDR3 sequences, around 13% of them singletons. Study-level points and caveats: VDJdb-based matching was biased toward anti-spike CD8 responses and missed private and CD4 specificities.

Sequencing was performed on whole blood. J is TRBJ2-4 and V is TRBV7-2; tentative D call: TRBD2 (7 bases). The sequence derives from an adult who was a healthcare worker with PCR-confirmed SARS-CoV-2 infection or an uninfected control (not recorded which). The DNA for the CDR3 is TGTGCCAGCAGCCCCGGGGGGCAGTCTACGTACTTC. Protein product: CASSPGGQSTYF.